This is a list of T cell receptor beta chains from one sample in a study of prognosis after radiotherapy for stage I lung cancer. MiXCR, applied by TCRdb to the multiplex PCR reads, yields one record per CDR3 protein. The sample lists about 25,000 distinct CDR3 sequences, approximately 35% occurring once. Sequenced here: PBMCs, sampled before or after stereotactic body radiation therapy (not recorded which). These receptors were obtained from a donor of 50 years or more with non-small cell lung cancer. CDR3s include the opening cysteine and the closing phenylalanine or tryptophan. A D gene is named only where the DNA matches it firmly. Expanded clones get a size class; other rows say once, few or many, or leave the size out.

J | V | size | D | DNA | CDR3
TRBJ2-3 | TRBV6-2/TRBV6-3 | many | TRBD2 | TGTGCCAGCAGTTACCCGCGGGGGGATACGCAGTATTTT | CASSYPRGDTQYF
TRBJ1-2 | TRBV2 | NA | NA | TGTGCCAGCATTCCACAAGCCGGGGTGATTGGCTATGGCTACACCTTC | CASIPQAGVIGYGYTF
TRBJ2-2 | TRBV5-1 | NA | NA | TGCGCCAGCACCTTTTCCGCGACAGGTGACGCCGGGGAGCTGTTTTTT | CASTFSATGDAGELFF
TRBJ1-2 | TRBV6-1 | many | NA | TGTGCCAGCAGCCGAAAATCCTACGGTGGCTACACCTTC | CASSRKSYGGYTF
TRBJ2-1 | TRBV7-3 | many | TRBD2 | TGTGCCAGCAGCTTAACGCTAGCGGGGCCCAATGAGCAGTTCTTC | CASSLTLAGPNEQFF
TRBJ1-1 | TRBV11-2 | many | NA | TGTGCCAGCACTCTCTTGGGGCACACTGAAGCTTTCTTT | CASTLLGHTEAFF
TRBJ1-5 | TRBV19 | many | NA | TGTGCCAGTAGTACCGGGACGGTGTTTCAGCCCCAGCATTTT | CASSTGTVFQPQHF
TRBJ2-3 | TRBV30 | hyperexpanded | NA | TGTGCCTGGAGTAATCGAGGGGCTATGACAGATACGCAGTATTTT | CAWSNRGAMTDTQYF
TRBJ1-2 | TRBV2 | many | TRBD1 | TGTGCCAGCAGTGAAGCGGGGACAGGGGTCTATGTGGGCTACACCTTC | CASSEAGTGVYVGYTF
TRBJ2-5 | TRBV6-1 | NA | NA | TGTGCCAGCAGTGAAGGGGCCACCCGGGGCAGGGGCAACAAAGAGACCCAGTACTTC | CASSEGATRGRGNKETQYF
TRBJ2-1 | TRBV11-3 | NA | TRBD2 | TGTGCCAGCAGCTTAAGGGGGCTAGCGGGAGAAAAAAATGAGCAGTTCTTC | CASSLRGLAGEKNEQFF
TRBJ2-2 | TRBV10-3 | many | TRBD2 | TGTGCCATCAGTGAGCTAGCGGGAGGCACCGGGGAGCTGTTTTTT | CAISELAGGTGELFF
TRBJ1-3 | TRBV28 | few | TRBD1 | TGTGCCAGCAGTCGGGAAAGGACAGGGGTTGGAAACACCATATATTTT | CASSRERTGVGNTIYF
TRBJ2-2 | TRBV5-1 | many | TRBD2 | TGCGCCAGCAGTTCTCTAGCGGGAGGGCCCACCGGGGAGCTGTTTTTT | CASSSLAGGPTGELFF